The text below deals with one T cell receptor (beta chain). Antigen specificity is unknown. TCRdb's table, derived via immunoSEQ multiplex PCR, lists solely in-frame clones and lacks some. The sample includes 20,000 to 30,000 clones, around 90% seen only once; the top ten take roughly a fifth. This sample was taken from a study of OX40 agonist ivuxolimab in advanced cancers. Study summary: The drug used for patients, ivuxolimab, was an agonistic anti-OX40 (CD134) antibody.

Whole-study results and caveats: CD8+ T cells showed, on average, more clonal expansion than CD4+ cells.

Per the germline V gene, CDR1 is LNHDA and CDR2 is SQIVND (reference sequence). The ends were cut back, 1 base at V and 1 base at J, with 11 bases in the middle. The CDR3 sequence is 16 residues long. The chain uses TRBV19 and TRBJ2-1, with D maybe TRBD2 (6 bases). Source: CD4+ or CD8+ T cells sorted from blood, taken in a trial of the OX40 agonist ivuxolimab. The sequence was obtained from an adult with an advanced solid tumor such as melanoma, head and neck, liver or kidney cancer. In DNA form, the CDR3 reads TGTGCCAGTAGTATAGCCCTTAGCGGTTCCTACAATGAGCAGTTCTTC. Translating it yields CASSIALSGSYNEQFF.